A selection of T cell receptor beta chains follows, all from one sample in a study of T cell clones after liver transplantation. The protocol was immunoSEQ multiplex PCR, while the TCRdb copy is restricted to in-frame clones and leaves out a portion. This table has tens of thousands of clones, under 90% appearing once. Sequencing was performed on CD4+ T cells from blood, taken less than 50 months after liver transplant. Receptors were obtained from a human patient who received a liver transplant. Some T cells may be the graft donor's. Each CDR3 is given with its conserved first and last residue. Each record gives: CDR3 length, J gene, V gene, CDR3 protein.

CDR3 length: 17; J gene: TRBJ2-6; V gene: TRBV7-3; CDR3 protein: CASSSDRGASGANVLTF
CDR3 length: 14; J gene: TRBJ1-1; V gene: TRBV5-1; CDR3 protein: CASSQAAASTEAFF
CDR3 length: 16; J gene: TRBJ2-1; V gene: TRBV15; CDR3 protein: CATSRDGRAGLDEQFF
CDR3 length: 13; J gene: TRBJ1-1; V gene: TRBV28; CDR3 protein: CASSLLRQSEAFF
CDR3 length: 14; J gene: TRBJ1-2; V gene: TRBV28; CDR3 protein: CASRDRVMVGGYTF
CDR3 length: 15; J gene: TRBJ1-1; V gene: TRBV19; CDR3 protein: CASSLRQGLNTEAFF
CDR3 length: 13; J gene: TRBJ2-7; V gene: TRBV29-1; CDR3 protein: CSVRLAGGHEQYF
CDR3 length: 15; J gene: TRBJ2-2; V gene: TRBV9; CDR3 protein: CASSQTGLGTGELFF
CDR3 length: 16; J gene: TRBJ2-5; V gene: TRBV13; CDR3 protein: CASSFSGSGDGETQYF
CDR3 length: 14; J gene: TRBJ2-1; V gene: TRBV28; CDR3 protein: CASEPGGEWNEQFF
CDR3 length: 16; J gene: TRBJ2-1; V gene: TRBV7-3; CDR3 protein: CASSRTSGSSYNEQFF